The T cell receptor (beta chain) under discussion was sequenced for a study of T cell clonality in common variable immunodeficiency. Whole-study results and caveats: Repertoire-complication correlations in CVID were limited by patient heterogeneity.

Trimming cost V 1 base and J 1 base, with 16 bases left between them. Germline CDR1 LNHDA, CDR2 SQIVND (reference sequence). The CDR3 covers 17 residues. Method: immunoSEQ multiplex PCR; TCRdb's copy keeps in-frame clones and lacks some. The sample yields approximately 40,000 clones, without any singletons. Caucasian heritage predominated among both patients and controls. This clone was detected ten times or more. The target antigen is unknown. The CDR3 extends 3 residues past the end of the read, so its final part is completed from the germline J gene. The gene calls are TRBV19 and TRBJ1-2; D unresolved. The sequencing sample was made of peripheral blood mononuclear cells. The receptor was isolated from a person aged 18-70 years in good health. CDR3 DNA (partial): TGTGCCAGTAGTATAGCATTTGGGCAGGCTTTTAACTATGGC. Residues: CASSIAFGQAFNYG. The CDR3, in full, reads CASSIAFGQAFNYGYTF. Supplemented by reference TRBV19 and TRBJ1-2, the full variable domain reads DGGITQSPKYLFRKEGQNVTLSCEQNLNHDAMYWYRQDPGQGLRLIYYSQIVNDFQKGDIAEGYSVSREKKESFPLTVTSAQKNPTAFYLCASSIAFGQAFNYGYTFGSGTRLTVV.